This TCR beta chain is from a study of T cell responses to AZD1222 COVID-19 vaccine. General study points: Baseline seropositivity characterized only six AZD1222 recipients. Donors in the cohort were predominantly white British and more often female, and clonal diversity was possibly underestimated.

Only in-frame clones appear in the TCRdb table, and some are missing; sequencing was by immunoSEQ multiplex PCR. Of about 26,000 clones listed, about 88% were seen once; the top ten hold under 3.5%. This CDR3 region has 15 residues. Looked up from germline, CDR1 is SGHVS and CDR2 is FQNEAQ. V lost 3 bases and J lost 9; bases outside the gene matches: 7. Combined were second doses at about 4 or about 12 weeks. As regards this clone: Its antigen is not identified.

The chain recombines TRBV7-8 with TRBJ1-6, with 8 bases that match TRBD1. This sequence originates from an adult who received the AZD1222 COVID-19 vaccine. Sequenced here: peripheral blood, sampled 28 days after the second AZD1222 dose. The chain's CDR3 is CASSFGQGQGSPLHF. The CDR3 DNA reads as TGTGCCAGCAGCTTCGGACAGGGCCAAGGTTCACCCCTCCACTTT.